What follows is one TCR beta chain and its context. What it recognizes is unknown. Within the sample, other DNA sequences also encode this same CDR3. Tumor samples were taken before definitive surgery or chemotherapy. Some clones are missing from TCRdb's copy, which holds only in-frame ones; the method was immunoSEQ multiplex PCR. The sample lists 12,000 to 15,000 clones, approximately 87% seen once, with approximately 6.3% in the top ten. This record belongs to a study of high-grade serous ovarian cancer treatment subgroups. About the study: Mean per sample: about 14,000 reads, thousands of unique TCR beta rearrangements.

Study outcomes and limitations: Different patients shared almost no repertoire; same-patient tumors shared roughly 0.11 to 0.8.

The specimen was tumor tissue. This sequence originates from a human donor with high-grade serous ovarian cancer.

The CDR3 coding sequence is TGTGCCAGCAGTTACGCCCCAGGGTATGAGCAGTACTTC. Translation gives CASSYAPGYEQYF. The chain employs TRBV6-5 and TRBJ2-7; possible D gene TRBD1, 5 bases. The CDR3 consists of 13 residues. Trimming left V 2 bases short and J 7 bases short, with 12 bases between. Germline V gene lookup returns CDR1 MNHEY and CDR2 SVGAGI.